A selection of T cell receptor beta chains follows, all from one sample in a study of T-cell reconstitution after alpha-beta-depleted transplantation in children. TCRdb re-derived calls from the PCR reads in MiXCR, one entry per CDR3 protein. The profile shows some 500,000 distinct CDR3 sequences, around 18% of them singletons. This sample comprised PBMCs from the stem cell graft donor, obtained from the stem cell graft. These TCRs come from a human donor who donated a stem cell graft to a child with acute lymphoblastic leukemia. CDR3s include the opening cysteine and the closing phenylalanine or tryptophan. D genes are given only for firm matches. Size is stated for part of the rows, as once, few or many counts, or as a class when the clone is expanded.

CDR3 protein: CASSLELLAGAQDTQYF; CDR3 DNA: TGCGCCAGCAGCTTGGAGCTACTAGCGGGAGCCCAGGATACGCAGTATTTT; D gene: TRBD2; V gene: TRBV5-1; J gene: TRBJ2-3; clone size: NA
CDR3 protein: CASSPGTIFTEAFF; CDR3 DNA: TGCGCCAGCAGCCCGGGGACCATTTTCACTGAAGCTTTCTTT; D gene: NA; V gene: TRBV5-1; J gene: TRBJ1-1; clone size: few
CDR3 protein: CASSVVTSGNEQFF; CDR3 DNA: TGTGCCAGCAGCGTAGTCACTAGCGGAAATGAGCAGTTCTTC; D gene: TRBD2; V gene: TRBV9; J gene: TRBJ2-1; clone size: NA
CDR3 protein: CASSEYRQPLYF; CDR3 DNA: TGTGCCAGCAGTGAATATAGGCAGCCTCTGTACTTC; D gene: NA; V gene: TRBV25-1; J gene: TRBJ2-7; clone size: NA
CDR3 protein: CASSPSPRLAGVGNEQFF; CDR3 DNA: TGCGCCAGCAGCCCGAGCCCGAGACTAGCGGGAGTGGGGAATGAGCAGTTCTTC; D gene: TRBD2; V gene: TRBV4-1; J gene: TRBJ2-1; clone size: once
CDR3 protein: CASTTNPSRAGTEAFF; CDR3 DNA: TGTGCCAGCACCACAAATCCGTCTAGGGCTGGTACTGAAGCTTTCTTT; D gene: NA; V gene: TRBV12-3/TRBV12-4; J gene: TRBJ1-1; clone size: few
CDR3 protein: CSGGVQQYPTYEQYF; CDR3 DNA: TGCAGTGGGGGAGTCCAGCAGTATCCGACCTACGAGCAGTACTTC; D gene: NA; V gene: TRBV20-1; J gene: TRBJ2-7; clone size: few
CDR3 protein: CATRGQQNEKLFF; CDR3 DNA: TGTGCCACCCGGGGACAGCAGAATGAAAAACTGTTTTTT; D gene: TRBD1; V gene: TRBV12-3/TRBV12-4; J gene: TRBJ1-4; clone size: few
CDR3 protein: CASSEKLTGQVYGYTF; CDR3 DNA: TGTGCCAGCAGCGAAAAGTTGACAGGCCAAGTATATGGCTACACCTTC; D gene: NA; V gene: TRBV7-9; J gene: TRBJ1-2; clone size: few
CDR3 protein: CASSQVTGSNQPQHF; CDR3 DNA: TGCGCCAGCAGCCAAGTCACGGGTAGCAATCAGCCCCAGCATTTT; D gene: NA; V gene: TRBV4-1; J gene: TRBJ1-5; clone size: few
CDR3 protein: CASPFLGGPTLANYGYTF; CDR3 DNA: TGTGCCAGCCCCTTCTTGGGGGGACCCACCCTGGCTAACTATGGCTACACCTTC; D gene: NA; V gene: TRBV21-1; J gene: TRBJ1-2; clone size: few
CDR3 protein: CASSLEPQWLRKKLFF; CDR3 DNA: TGTGCCAGCAGCTTGGAGCCTCAGTGGCTCCGGAAAAAACTGTTTTTT; D gene: NA; V gene: TRBV7-6; J gene: TRBJ1-4; clone size: few
CDR3 protein: CAWVGVYNEQFF; CDR3 DNA: TGTGCCTGGGTAGGAGTTTACAATGAGCAGTTCTTC; D gene: NA; V gene: TRBV30; J gene: TRBJ2-1; clone size: NA
CDR3 protein: CASSLISGSWSHNEQFF; CDR3 DNA: TGTGCCAGCAGCCTTATTAGCGGGAGCTGGTCCCACAATGAGCAGTTCTTC; D gene: TRBD2; V gene: TRBV3-1; J gene: TRBJ2-1; clone size: NA
CDR3 protein: CASSPMSMQNYGYTF; CDR3 DNA: TGTGCCAGCTCCCCAATGTCGATGCAAAACTATGGCTACACCTTC; D gene: NA; V gene: TRBV18; J gene: TRBJ1-2; clone size: NA
CDR3 protein: CASSLNRVAYGYTF; CDR3 DNA: TGCGCCAGCAGCTTGAACAGGGTTGCCTATGGCTACACCTTC; D gene: NA; V gene: TRBV5-1; J gene: TRBJ1-2; clone size: few
CDR3 protein: CASRRVLPKMNEQFF; CDR3 DNA: TGTGCCAGCAGGCGGGTCTTACCCAAGATGAATGAGCAGTTCTTC; D gene: NA; V gene: TRBV7-9; J gene: TRBJ2-1; clone size: few
CDR3 protein: CSVVRGASYEQYF; CDR3 DNA: TGCAGCGTTGTACGAGGGGCCTCCTACGAGCAGTACTTC; D gene: NA; V gene: TRBV29-1; J gene: TRBJ2-7; clone size: few
CDR3 protein: CASSWPEGSNEQFF; CDR3 DNA: TGCGCCAGCAGCTGGCCAGAGGGGTCCAATGAGCAGTTCTTC; D gene: NA; V gene: TRBV5-1; J gene: TRBJ2-1; clone size: many
CDR3 protein: CSVGGTINEQFF; CDR3 DNA: TGCAGCGTTGGGGGCACAATCAATGAGCAGTTCTTC; D gene: NA; V gene: TRBV29-1; J gene: TRBJ2-1; clone size: few
CDR3 protein: CASGQLISTDTQYF; CDR3 DNA: TGTGCCAGCGGACAGCTAATCAGCACAGATACGCAGTATTTT; D gene: NA; V gene: TRBV28; J gene: TRBJ2-3; clone size: NA
CDR3 protein: CASSLIPSTGSGVLF; CDR3 DNA: TGTGCCAGCAGCTTAATTCCATCTACAGGGTCGGGGGTGCTATTC; D gene: NA; V gene: TRBV7-9; J gene: TRBJ2-7; clone size: NA
CDR3 protein: CSVEGWTNEQYF; CDR3 DNA: TGCAGCGTTGAAGGGTGGACAAACGAGCAGTACTTC; D gene: NA; V gene: TRBV29-1; J gene: TRBJ2-7; clone size: NA
CDR3 protein: CASSWIAGGTDTQYF; CDR3 DNA: TGCGCCAGCAGCTGGATAGCGGGAGGGACAGATACGCAGTATTTT; D gene: TRBD2; V gene: TRBV5-1; J gene: TRBJ2-3; clone size: many
CDR3 protein: CSVLRESEFF; CDR3 DNA: TGCAGCGTTCTCCGGGAGTCCGAGTTCTTC; D gene: NA; V gene: TRBV29-1; J gene: TRBJ2-1; clone size: NA
CDR3 protein: CASSLAIYEQYF; CDR3 DNA: TGTGCCAGCAGTTTGGCCATATACGAGCAGTACTTC; D gene: NA; V gene: TRBV12-3/TRBV12-4; J gene: TRBJ2-7; clone size: NA
CDR3 protein: CASSYTGGAEPDIQYF; CDR3 DNA: TGTGCCAGCAGTTATACAGGGGGCGCGGAACCAGACATTCAGTACTTC; D gene: TRBD1; V gene: TRBV7-9; J gene: TRBJ2-4; clone size: NA
CDR3 protein: CASSSQGRPSQETQYF; CDR3 DNA: TGTGCCAGCAGTTCACAGGGGCGACCCTCGCAAGAGACCCAGTACTTC; D gene: TRBD1; V gene: TRBV27; J gene: TRBJ2-5; clone size: many
CDR3 protein: CASSPLGVNQPQHF; CDR3 DNA: TGTGCCAGCAGCCCTCTGGGGGTCAATCAGCCCCAGCATTTT; D gene: NA; V gene: TRBV3-1; J gene: TRBJ1-5; clone size: NA
CDR3 protein: CASSLVGGQAQETQYF; CDR3 DNA: TGTGCCAGCAGCTTAGTAGGGGGACAGGCACAAGAGACCCAGTACTTC; D gene: TRBD1; V gene: TRBV7-9; J gene: TRBJ2-5; clone size: NA
CDR3 protein: CASSFTGFRTGGQETQYF; CDR3 DNA: TGTGCCAGCAGTTTTACGGGGTTCCGGACAGGGGGCCAAGAGACCCAGTACTTC; D gene: TRBD1; V gene: TRBV27; J gene: TRBJ2-5; clone size: few
CDR3 protein: CSVEKQGGTEAFF; CDR3 DNA: TGCAGCGTTGAGAAACAGGGTGGGACTGAAGCTTTCTTT; D gene: NA; V gene: TRBV29-1; J gene: TRBJ1-1; clone size: many
CDR3 protein: CSARDRGIYNEQFF; CDR3 DNA: TGCAGTGCTAGAGATCGGGGAATCTACAATGAGCAGTTCTTC; D gene: NA; V gene: TRBV20-1; J gene: TRBJ2-1; clone size: few
CDR3 protein: CASSWGIFRLAKNIQYF; CDR3 DNA: TGTGCCAGCAGCTGGGGGATCTTTCGTCTGGCCAAAAACATTCAGTACTTC; D gene: NA; V gene: TRBV7-8; J gene: TRBJ2-4; clone size: NA
CDR3 protein: CASSLDGGSGYNEQFF; CDR3 DNA: TGTGCCAGCAGCTTAGATGGCGGGAGTGGCTACAATGAGCAGTTCTTC; D gene: TRBD2; V gene: TRBV7-2; J gene: TRBJ2-1; clone size: NA
CDR3 protein: CASRPRDTGELFF; CDR3 DNA: TGTGCCAGCAGGCCTAGGGACACCGGGGAGCTGTTTTTT; D gene: NA; V gene: TRBV7-9; J gene: TRBJ2-2; clone size: once
CDR3 protein: CASRLDRGPQEPQHF; CDR3 DNA: TGTGCCAGTAGACTCGACAGGGGTCCTCAGGAGCCCCAGCATTTT; D gene: TRBD1; V gene: TRBV19; J gene: TRBJ1-5; clone size: NA
CDR3 protein: CASSWTGSSYGYTF; CDR3 DNA: TGTGCCAGCAGCTGGACAGGGTCTAGCTATGGCTACACCTTC; D gene: TRBD1; V gene: TRBV5-4; J gene: TRBJ1-2; clone size: few
CDR3 protein: CASSLSGRGYNEQFF; CDR3 DNA: TGTGCCAGCAGTCTTAGCGGGAGAGGGTACAATGAGCAGTTCTTC; D gene: TRBD2; V gene: TRBV27; J gene: TRBJ2-1; clone size: few
CDR3 protein: CASSALQGSKTEAFF; CDR3 DNA: TGTGCCAGCAGTGCGCTACAGGGATCGAAAACTGAAGCTTTCTTT; D gene: NA; V gene: TRBV27; J gene: TRBJ1-1; clone size: NA
CDR3 protein: CASSQDPGIRNTYEQYF; CDR3 DNA: TGCGCCAGCAGCCAAGATCCTGGGATCCGAAATACCTACGAGCAGTACTTC; D gene: NA; V gene: TRBV4-1; J gene: TRBJ2-7; clone size: few
CDR3 protein: CASSSKGWTTEAFF; CDR3 DNA: TGTGCCAGCAGCTCTAAAGGTTGGACGACTGAAGCTTTCTTT; D gene: NA; V gene: TRBV3-1; J gene: TRBJ1-1; clone size: few
CDR3 protein: CASSRGLAGSLGNEQFF; CDR3 DNA: TGCGCCAGCAGCCGAGGACTAGCGGGATCCCTGGGCAATGAGCAGTTCTTC; D gene: TRBD2; V gene: TRBV4-1; J gene: TRBJ2-1; clone size: NA
CDR3 protein: CASSFTGLAGVEQYF; CDR3 DNA: TGTGCCAGCAGTTTTACGGGTCTAGCGGGAGTCGAGCAGTACTTC; D gene: TRBD2; V gene: TRBV12-3/TRBV12-4; J gene: TRBJ2-7; clone size: NA